The rows below give T cell receptor beta chains drawn from one sample of a study of OX40 agonist ivuxolimab in advanced cancers. Using immunoSEQ multiplex PCR, the repertoire was profiled, and TCRdb retains in-frame clones only, with some absent. The profile covers tens of thousands of clones, with under 90% appearing a single time and about 5.1% taken by the ten largest. Sequenced here: CD4+ or CD8+ T cells sorted from blood, sampled in a trial of the OX40 agonist ivuxolimab. The receptors here all came from an adult with an advanced solid tumor such as melanoma, head and neck, liver or kidney cancer. The CDR3 runs from the conserved cysteine through the conserved F or W. A D gene is named only where the DNA matches it firmly.

>TRBJ2-5|TRBV4-1|NA
CASSQKWDSLGETQYF
TGCGCCAGCAGCCAAAAATGGGACTCCCTAGGAGAGACCCAGTACTTC
>TRBJ2-3|TRBV5-4|NA
CASRSGSTDTQYF
TGTGCCAGCAGAAGCGGCAGCACAGATACGCAGTATTTT
>TRBJ2-1|TRBV5-5|NA
CASSLAPGDEQFF
TGTGCCAGCAGCTTGGCACCTGGGGATGAGCAGTTCTTC
>TRBJ1-6|TRBV6-1|NA
CASGEYRVSSPLHF
TGTGCCAGCGGTGAATACAGGGTTTCTTCACCCCTCCACTTT
>TRBJ1-1|TRBV18|TRBD1
CASSEGAQAFF
TGTGCCAGCTCAGAGGGGGCGCAAGCTTTCTTT
>TRBJ1-3|TRBV6-1|NA
CASSAPVAGTGNTIYF
TGTGCCAGCAGTGCTCCCGTAGCAGGGACTGGAAACACCATATATTTT
>TRBJ2-1|TRBV30|NA
CASREGQYNEQFF
TGTGCCTCCCGAGAAGGTCAATACAATGAGCAGTTCTTC
>TRBJ1-5|TRBV15|NA
CATSRDPGAHQPQHF
TGTGCCACCAGCAGGGACCCGGGAGCCCATCAGCCCCAGCATTTT
>TRBJ2-3|TRBV4-1|TRBD2
CASSRGSGGTDTQYF
TGCGCCAGCAGCCGCGGTAGCGGGGGGACGGATACGCAGTATTTT
>TRBJ1-4|TRBV5-8|TRBD1
CASNGGQGPNEKLFF
TGTGCCAGCAACGGGGGACAGGGACCTAATGAAAAACTGTTTTTT
>TRBJ2-3|TRBV30|NA
CAWSHGSTDTQYF
TGTGCCTGGAGCCACGGTAGCACAGATACGCAGTATTTT
>TRBJ1-5|TRBV19|TRBD1
CASSVRQGSDNQPQHF
TGTGCCAGTAGTGTTAGACAGGGGTCCGACAATCAGCCCCAGCATTTT
>TRBJ2-5|TRBV5-4|TRBD2
CASSSGGIQETQYF
TGTGCCAGCAGCTCGGGAGGGATCCAAGAGACCCAGTACTTC
>TRBJ1-5|TRBV27|TRBD1
CASRRGPGGQPQHF
TGTGCCAGCAGGAGGGGGCCAGGGGGACAGCCCCAGCATTTT
>TRBJ1-6|TRBV7-2|NA
CASSRTQGGGTNSPLHF
TGTGCCAGCAGCCGAACTCAGGGAGGAGGAACGAATTCACCCCTCCACTTT
>TRBJ2-1|TRBV5-1|NA
CASSLAETRTGDEQFF
TGCGCCAGCAGCTTGGCGGAGACCCGAACGGGCGATGAGCAGTTCTTC
>TRBJ2-7|TRBV28|TRBD1
CASSTRTGSYEQYF
TGTGCCAGCAGTACCCGGACAGGGAGTTACGAGCAGTACTTC
>TRBJ1-2|TRBV6-5|NA
CASSQITGGYTF
TGTGCCAGCAGCCAAATAACGGGTGGCTACACCTTC